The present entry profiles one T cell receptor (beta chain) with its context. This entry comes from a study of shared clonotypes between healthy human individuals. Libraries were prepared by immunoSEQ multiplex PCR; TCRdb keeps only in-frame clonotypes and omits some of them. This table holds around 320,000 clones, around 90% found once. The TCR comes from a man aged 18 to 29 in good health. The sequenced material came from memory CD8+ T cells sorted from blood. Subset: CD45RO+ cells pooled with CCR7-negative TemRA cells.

The CDR3 DNA follows: TGTGCCAGCAGCTTGGACTTAGAGATGGGAGAGACCCAGTACTTC. This codes for CASSLDLEMGETQYF. The V and J genes are TRBV5-4 and TRBJ2-5; no clear D gene. Looked up from germline, CDR1 is SGHNT and CDR2 is YYREEE (reference sequence). The CDR3 extends over 15 amino acids. V was cut by 0 bases and J by 4 bases, with 13 bases left in between.